The rows below give T cell receptor beta chains drawn from one sample of a study of shared clonotypes between healthy human individuals. Method: immunoSEQ multiplex PCR; TCRdb's copy keeps in-frame clones and lacks some. The profile shows millions of clones, more than 80% of them singletons. The sequencing input was naive CD4+ T cells sorted from blood. The receptors stem from a man younger than 35 in good health. Each CDR3 is given with its conserved first and last residue. Each record gives: J gene, D gene, V gene, clone size, CDR3 protein, CDR3 DNA. D genes are given only for firm matches. Clone sizes are given selectively: once, few, many, or a class where the clone is expanded.

j_call: TRBJ1-6; d_call: .; v_call: TRBV19; clone_size: .; cdr3_aa: CASSAAGSPLHF; cdr3_nt: TGTGCCAGTAGTGCCGCCGGCTCACCCCTCCACTTT
j_call: TRBJ2-7; d_call: .; v_call: TRBV2; clone_size: .; cdr3_aa: CASSGEDGPYEQYF; cdr3_nt: TGTGCCAGCAGTGGCGAGGACGGTCCCTACGAGCAGTACTTC
j_call: TRBJ2-1; d_call: .; v_call: TRBV28; clone_size: .; cdr3_aa: CASIPLMTDNEQFF; cdr3_nt: TGTGCCAGCATCCCACTCATGACCGACAATGAGCAGTTCTTC
j_call: TRBJ2-1; d_call: .; v_call: TRBV6-5; clone_size: .; cdr3_aa: CASRRGAHNEQFF; cdr3_nt: TGTGCCAGTCGCCGGGGGGCCCACAATGAGCAGTTCTTC
j_call: TRBJ2-3; d_call: TRBD2; v_call: TRBV5-4; clone_size: .; cdr3_aa: CASSPLKREGTDTQYF; cdr3_nt: TGTGCCAGCAGCCCTCTAAAGCGGGAGGGTACAGATACGCAGTATTTT
j_call: TRBJ2-1; d_call: TRBD2; v_call: TRBV4-3; clone_size: .; cdr3_aa: CASSQDALLLPGGPLWEQFF; cdr3_nt: TGCGCCAGCAGCCAAGATGCCCTCTTATTACCGGGAGGACCCCTGTGGGAGCAGTTCTTC
j_call: TRBJ2-5; d_call: .; v_call: TRBV5-5; clone_size: .; cdr3_aa: CASSLGRETQYF; cdr3_nt: TGTGCCAGCAGCTTGGGTCGAGAGACCCAGTACTTC
j_call: TRBJ2-2; d_call: .; v_call: TRBV5-1; clone_size: .; cdr3_aa: CASSLRVTGELFF; cdr3_nt: TGCGCCAGCAGCTTGAGGGTGACCGGGGAGCTGTTTTTT
j_call: TRBJ1-5; d_call: TRBD1; v_call: TRBV28; clone_size: .; cdr3_aa: CASSRTGGGGSNQPQHF; cdr3_nt: TGTGCCAGCAGTCGGACAGGGGGCGGCGGTAGCAATCAGCCCCAGCATTTT
j_call: TRBJ1-6; d_call: .; v_call: TRBV6-5; clone_size: once; cdr3_aa: CATGEGISNSPLHF; cdr3_nt: TGTGCCACCGGTGAGGGTATTTCCAATTCACCCCTCCACTTT